These T cell receptor beta chains were read from a single sample in a study of tumor and adjacent non-tumor tissue in lung cancer. TCRdb re-analysed the multiplex PCR reads in MiXCR, keeping a single row per CDR3 protein. The repertoire includes 90,000 to 130,000 distinct CDR3 sequences, 84% of them detected once, and approximately 22% sits in the top ten. Sequencing was performed on lung tumor tissue. The receptors originated from a man between 65 and 85 years old with non-small cell lung cancer. Both conserved end residues are part of each CDR3. The order of the fields is clone size, J gene, V gene, D gene, CDR3 protein, CDR3 DNA. The D gene is left open where the match is weak. Clone size appears in some rows only: once, few, many, or a class for an expanded clone.

>once|TRBJ2-4|TRBV29-1|NA
CSVEHGGFDIQYF
TGCAGCGTTGAACATGGGGGTTTCGACATTCAGTACTTC
>NA|TRBJ1-1|TRBV11-1|NA
CASSQGIRSSEAFF
TGTGCCAGCAGCCAGGGGATAAGGAGCAGTGAAGCTTTCTTT
>NA|TRBJ2-1|TRBV4-3|NA
CASRHTTKWFHDQFF
TGCGCGAGCAGGCACACCACCAAGTGGTTCCACGATCAGTTCTTC
>many|TRBJ2-1|TRBV5-1|TRBD1
CASSLVTGGTYNEQFF
TGCGCCAGCAGCTTGGTCACAGGGGGCACCTACAATGAGCAGTTCTTC
>NA|TRBJ1-2|TRBV5-1|TRBD1
CDSNSGQEFYGYTF
TGCGACAGCAACTCCGGACAGGAGTTCTATGGCTACACCTTC
>NA|TRBJ2-7|TRBV4-3|TRBD1
CASSQDWAGGYERYF
TGCGCGAGCAGCCAAGATTGGGCAGGGGGCTACGAGCGGTACTTC
>once|TRBJ2-1|TRBV11-2|NA
CASSLHVWDWTFYNEQFF
TGTGCAAGCAGCTTACATGTATGGGACTGGACCTTCTACAATGAGCAGTTCTTC
>once|TRBJ2-3|TRBV5-4|NA
CASSLQGPVTQYF
TGTGCCAGCAGTCTACAGGGTCCAGTTACGCAGTATTTT
>NA|TRBJ2-3|TRBV10-3|TRBD2
CAISVSSGRDTDTQNF
TGTGCCATCAGTGTTTCTAGCGGGAGGGACACAGATACGCAGAATTTT
>NA|TRBJ1-1|TRBV7-9|NA
CASSQKGSSIEAFF
TGTGCCAGCAGCCAAAAGGGAAGTAGCATTGAAGCCTTCTTT
>NA|TRBJ2-7|TRBV7-6|TRBD2
CASSPGGGIYEQYF
TGTGCCAGCAGCCCCGGGGGGGGCATCTACGAGCAGTACTTC
>NA|TRBJ2-7|TRBV6-6|NA
CASSTPRLGTYF
TGTGCCAGCAGCACCCCGAGACTCGGGACTTACTTC
>NA|TRBJ1-2|TRBV7-9|NA
CASILDAPSPYGYTF
TGTGCCAGCATCTTAGATGCGCCTTCACCCTATGGGTACACCTTC
>NA|TRBJ1-6|TRBV20-1|TRBD1
CSARTGNSPLQF
TGCAGTGCTAGGACAGGGAATTCCCCCCTCCAGTTT
>NA|TRBJ1-2|TRBV6-5|TRBD1
CDAGTAYGYAF
TGTGACGCCGGGACAGCCTATGGCTACGCCTTC
>NA|TRBJ1-1|TRBV11-2|NA
CASSLNEGTEAFF
TGTGCCAGCAGCTTAAACGAGGGGACTGAAGCTTTCTTT
>NA|TRBJ2-5|TRBV4-1|NA
CASGQDRLSIETRYF
TGCGCCAGCGGCCAAGATCGACTATCTATCGAGACCCGGTATTTC
>NA|TRBJ2-7|TRBV6-1|TRBD2
CASSASFSGRYEQYF
TGTGCCAGTAGTGCCTCATTTAGCGGGAGATACGAGCAGTATTTC
>NA|TRBJ2-5|TRBV11-3|TRBD2
CTSNLGVERLAETQYF
TGTACCAGCAACTTAGGTGTGGAGAGACTAGCGGAGACCCAGTACTTC
>NA|TRBJ2-5|TRBV6-2/TRBV6-3|TRBD1
CASSFSRDRHQETQYF
TGTGCCAGCAGTTTCTCCCGGGACAGGCACCAAGAGACCCAGTACTTC
>NA|TRBJ1-1|TRBV10-3|NA
CATSESEVNSEALF
TGTGCCACCAGTGAGTCAGAAGTAAACAGTGAAGCTTTATTT
>once|TRBJ2-5|TRBV11-3|NA
CACSLGISLDETQYF
TGTGCCTGCAGTTTAGGGATTAGCCTGGACGAGACCCAGTACTTC
>NA|TRBJ2-7|TRBV11-2|NA
CVNSLAVALEHYF
TGTGTCAACAGCTTAGCAGTAGCTCTCGAGCACTACTTC
>NA|TRBJ1-5|TRBV12-3/TRBV12-4|NA
CANSTYRGQGNQPQHF
TGTGCCAACAGTACATATCGGGGGCAGGGCAATCAGCCCCAACATTTT
>NA|TRBJ1-1|TRBV5-5|TRBD1
CASTGQVQDTEAFF
TGTGCCAGCACGGGACAGGTGCAGGACACTGAAGCTTTCTTT
>once|TRBJ2-7|TRBV12-3/TRBV12-4|TRBD2
CACRRTSGSLVHEQYF
TGTGCCTGCAGAAGGACTAGCGGGAGCCTAGTCCACGAGCAGTATTTC
>NA|TRBJ2-6|TRBV6-2/TRBV6-3|TRBD2
CASSTRGGVNVLTF
TGTGCCAGCAGTACAAGGGGAGGGGTCAACGTCCTGACTTTC
>NA|TRBJ2-1|TRBV4-3|TRBD2
CASSHDPAGVEYNGQFF
TGCGCCAGTAGCCATGACCCAGCGGGAGTTGAATACAATGGGCAGTTCTTC
>once|TRBJ1-2|TRBV29-1|NA
CNVLQTGVYGCTF
NA
>once|TRBJ2-2|TRBV4-1|TRBD1
CASRPSGMRGHPNTGELFF
TGCGCCAGCAGGCCAAGCGGAATGAGGGGGCATCCGAACACCGGGGAGCTGTTTTTT
>NA|TRBJ2-5|TRBV4-1|NA
CASSMGTQEETQYF
TGCGCCAGCAGCATGGGGACACAAGAAGAGACCCAGTACTTC
>NA|TRBJ2-7|TRBV4-1|NA
CAGSQTLTGEGDEQYF
TGCGCCGGCAGCCAGACACTAACGGGAGAGGGGGACGAGCAGTACTTC
>NA|TRBJ2-3|TRBV29-1|TRBD2
CSLNPTSGGTDTQYF
TGCAGCCTAAACCCGACTAGCGGGGGCACAGATACGCAGTATTTT
>many|TRBJ2-1|TRBV6-2/TRBV6-3|NA
CASSPTTHYNEQFF
TGTGCCAGCAGTCCTACGACACATTACAATGAGCAGTTCTTC
>NA|TRBJ1-1|TRBV30|NA
CAWSRGRGSTEAFF
TGTGCCTGGAGTCGCGGGAGAGGGAGCACTGAAGCTTTCTTT
>NA|TRBJ1-1|TRBV5-1|NA
CVSGLRGGETEAFF
TGCGTCAGCGGATTAAGAGGGGGAGAGACTGAAGCTTTCTTT
>NA|TRBJ1-2|TRBV12-3/TRBV12-4|NA
CASNFPRGYGYTF
TGTGCCAGTAATTTTCCCAGGGGCTATGGCTACACCTTC
>NA|TRBJ2-1|TRBV4-3|TRBD1
CASSQDPGGAKYNEHFF
TGCGCCAGCAGCCAAGACCCAGGGGGAGCTAAATACAATGAGCACTTCTTC
>NA|TRBJ1-5|TRBV4-1|NA
CASVKYLTGDSSQPQHF
TGCGCCAGCGTCAAGTATCTGACGGGGGATAGCAGTCAGCCCCAGCATTTT
>NA|TRBJ2-1|TRBV6-2/TRBV6-3|NA
CAISPVLGNTNGQFF
TGTGCCATCAGTCCGGTACTAGGCAATACCAATGGGCAGTTCTTC
>NA|TRBJ2-1|TRBV4-1|TRBD2
CASSHPGLAGGPGKNERFF
TGCGCCAGTAGCCATCCGGGACTAGCGGGGGGGCCAGGTAAAAATGAACGGTTCTTC
>few|TRBJ1-2|TRBV10-2|NA
CASSEFTEGGYIF
TGTGCCAGTAGTGAGTTTACAGAGGGTGGCTACATCTTC
>NA|TRBJ1-6|TRBV6-2/TRBV6-3|NA
CATSPRTTASPLHF
TGTGCCACCAGCCCACGAACAACGGCTTCACCCCTACACTTT
>NA|TRBJ2-5|TRBV20-1|NA
CSAMGPGLKETQYF
TGCAGTGCTATGGGGCCGGGACTCAAAGAGACCCAGTACTTC
>many|TRBJ2-5|TRBV6-1|TRBD1
CASSRTGEETQYF
TGTGCCAGCAGTCGGACAGGGGAAGAGACCCAGTACTTC